This TCR beta chain was identified in a study of blood T cells in healthy people across ages. Study in general: Template switching recovered approximately one barcoded beta molecule for every two T cells.

Findings and limits, study-wide: Age showed a roughly linear inverse relationship with TCR beta diversity per million T cells. Donors of long life had a larger count of naive CD4+ cells and greater diversity than aged donors.

Germline trimming cut 3 bases from V and 7 bases from J; bases unmatched to any gene: 2. CDR1 is SGHAT and CDR2 is FQNNGV in the germline V gene. The CDR3 runs 12 residues. PCR was performed a second time for about 7 to 12 cycles using a sample-barcoded 5' primer and a J-beta primer mix. In TCRdb, the 5' RACE reads were re-called with MiXCR into one record per CDR3 protein. This sample has hundreds of thousands of distinct CDR3 sequences; roughly 20% occur once, and the top ten carry roughly 3.6%. This clonotype turned up a few times. Its antigen is still unknown. The chain recombines TRBV11-2 with TRBJ2-7, with 8 bases lining up with TRBD2. Sample: blood. The sequence was obtained from a man aged 70-80 years in good health. CDR3 sequence: CASSFSGKEQYF. For the CDR3, the DNA is TGTGCCAGCAGCTTTAGCGGGAAAGAGCAGTACTTC.